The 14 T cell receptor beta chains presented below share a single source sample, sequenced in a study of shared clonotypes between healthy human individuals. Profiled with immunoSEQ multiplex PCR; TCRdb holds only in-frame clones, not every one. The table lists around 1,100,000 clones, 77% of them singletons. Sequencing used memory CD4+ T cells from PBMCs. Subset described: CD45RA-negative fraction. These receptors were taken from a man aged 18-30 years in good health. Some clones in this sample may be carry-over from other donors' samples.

The CDR3 nucleotides are TGTGCCAGCAGTGGAATTCAAGAGACCCAGTACTTC. Protein: CASSGIQETQYF. The chain links TRBV2 to TRBJ2-5; D is unresolved. The CDR3 runs to 12 residues. Trimming left V 4 bases short and J 2 bases short, with 5 bases between. CDR1 is SNHLY and CDR2 is FYNNEI in the germline V gene.

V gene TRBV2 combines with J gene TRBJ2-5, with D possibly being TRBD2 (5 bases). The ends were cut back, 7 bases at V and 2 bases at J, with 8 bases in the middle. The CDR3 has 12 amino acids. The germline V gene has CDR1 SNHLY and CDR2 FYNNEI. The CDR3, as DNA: TGTGCCAGCAACCAGCGGCAAGAGACCCAGTACTTC. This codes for CASNQRQETQYF. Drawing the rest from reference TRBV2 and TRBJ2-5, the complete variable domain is EPEVTQTPSHQVTQMGQEVILRCVPISNHLYFYWYRQILGQKVEFLVSFYNNEISEKSEIFDDQFSVERPDGSNFTLKIRSTKLEDSAMYFCASNQRQETQYFGPGTRLLVL.

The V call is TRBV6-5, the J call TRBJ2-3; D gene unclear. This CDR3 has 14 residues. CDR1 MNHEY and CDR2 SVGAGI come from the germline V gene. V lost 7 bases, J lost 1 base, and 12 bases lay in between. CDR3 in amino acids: CASNAYVGTDTQYF. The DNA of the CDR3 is TGTGCCAGCAATGCATACGTAGGCACAGATACGCAGTATTTT.

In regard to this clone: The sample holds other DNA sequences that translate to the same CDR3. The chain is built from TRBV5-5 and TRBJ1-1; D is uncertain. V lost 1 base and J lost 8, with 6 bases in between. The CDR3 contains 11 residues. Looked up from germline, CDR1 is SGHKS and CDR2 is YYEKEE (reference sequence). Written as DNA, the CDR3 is TGTGCCAGCAGCTTGCTCAGAGAAGCTTTCTTT. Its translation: CASSLLREAFF.

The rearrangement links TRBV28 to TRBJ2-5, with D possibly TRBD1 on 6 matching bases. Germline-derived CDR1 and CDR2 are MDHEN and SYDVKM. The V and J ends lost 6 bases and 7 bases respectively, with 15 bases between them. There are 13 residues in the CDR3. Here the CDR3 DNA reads TGTGCCAGCAGGCAGGGGCTAGACGGGACCCAGTACTTC. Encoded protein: CASRQGLDGTQYF.

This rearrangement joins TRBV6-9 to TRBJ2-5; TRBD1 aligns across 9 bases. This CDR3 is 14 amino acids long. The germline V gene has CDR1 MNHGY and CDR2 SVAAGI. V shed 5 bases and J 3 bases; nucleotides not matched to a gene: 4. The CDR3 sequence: CASSPGQGKETQYF. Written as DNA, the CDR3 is TGTGCCAGCAGTCCCGGACAGGGGAAAGAGACCCAGTACTTC.

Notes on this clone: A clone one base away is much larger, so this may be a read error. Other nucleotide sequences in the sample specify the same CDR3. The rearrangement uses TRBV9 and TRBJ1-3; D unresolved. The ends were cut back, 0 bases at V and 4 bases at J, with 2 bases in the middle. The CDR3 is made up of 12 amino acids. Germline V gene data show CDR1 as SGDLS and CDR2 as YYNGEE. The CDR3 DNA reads TGTGCCAGCAGCGTAGGGGGAAACACCATATATTTT. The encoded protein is CASSVGGNTIYF.

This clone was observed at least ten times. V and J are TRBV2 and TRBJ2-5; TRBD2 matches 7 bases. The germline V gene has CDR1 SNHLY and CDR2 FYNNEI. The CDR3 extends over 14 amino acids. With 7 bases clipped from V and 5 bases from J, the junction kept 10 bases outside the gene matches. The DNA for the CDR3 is TGTGCCAGCAATTTTGCGGGAGACGCCGAGACCCAGTACTTC. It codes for CASNFAGDAETQYF.

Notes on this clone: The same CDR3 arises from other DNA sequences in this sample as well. The CDR3 is CASSLGQSNQPQHF. The CDR3 DNA follows: TGTGCCAGCAGTTTGGGGCAGAGCAATCAGCCCCAGCATTTT. This sequence joins TRBV28 and TRBJ1-5, with D maybe TRBD1 (5 bases). The germline gives CDR1 MDHEN, CDR2 SYDVKM. The CDR3 sequence is 14 residues long. Trimming left V 3 bases short and J 1 base short, with 7 bases between.

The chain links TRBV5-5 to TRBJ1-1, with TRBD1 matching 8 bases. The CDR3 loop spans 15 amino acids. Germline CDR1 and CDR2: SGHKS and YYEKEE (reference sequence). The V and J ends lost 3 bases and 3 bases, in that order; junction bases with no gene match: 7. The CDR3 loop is CASSSAGGWDTEAFF. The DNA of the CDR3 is TGTGCCAGCAGCTCTGCAGGGGGCTGGGACACTGAAGCTTTCTTT.

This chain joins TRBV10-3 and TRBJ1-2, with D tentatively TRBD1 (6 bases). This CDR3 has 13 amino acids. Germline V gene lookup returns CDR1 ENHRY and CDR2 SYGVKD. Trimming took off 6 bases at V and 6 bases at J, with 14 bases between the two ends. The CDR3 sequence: CAIRAGEWDGYTF. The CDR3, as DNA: TGTGCCATCAGGGCAGGGGAGTGGGATGGCTACACCTTC.

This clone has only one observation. DNA for the CDR3: TGTGCCAGCACTGACAGGGGAGTTTACAATGAGCAGTTCTTC. Protein: CASTDRGVYNEQFF. This chain links TRBV2 with TRBJ2-1, with 8 bases lining up with TRBD1. The germline V gene encodes CDR1 SNHLY and CDR2 FYNNEI. The CDR3 consists of 14 residues. The V and J ends lost 7 bases and 4 bases, in that order; junction bases with no gene match: 6.

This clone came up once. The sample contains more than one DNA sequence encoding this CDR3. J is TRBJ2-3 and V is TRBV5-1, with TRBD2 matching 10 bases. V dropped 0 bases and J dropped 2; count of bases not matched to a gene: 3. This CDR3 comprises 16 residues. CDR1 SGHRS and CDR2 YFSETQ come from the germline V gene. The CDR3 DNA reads TGCGCCAGCAGCTTGGGTCTAGCGGGGGACACAGATACGCAGTATTTT. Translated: CASSLGLAGDTDTQYF.

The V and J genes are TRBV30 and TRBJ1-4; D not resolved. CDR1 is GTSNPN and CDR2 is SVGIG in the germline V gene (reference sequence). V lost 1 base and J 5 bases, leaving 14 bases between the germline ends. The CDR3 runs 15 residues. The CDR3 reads CAWSGSGGGNEKLFF. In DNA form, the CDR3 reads TGTGCCTGGAGTGGGAGTGGCGGCGGGAATGAAAAACTGTTTTTT.